These 21 T cell receptor beta chains came from one sample sequenced in a study of shared clonotypes between healthy human individuals. The assay was immunoSEQ multiplex PCR, and TCRdb's table has in-frame clones only and misses some. Of millions of clones in the sample, approximately 92% were seen once. The sample taken for sequencing was naive CD4+ T cells sorted from blood. As to subset: CD45RA+ positively selected. These receptors originate from a man younger than 35 in good health.

This rearrangement joins TRBV28 to TRBJ2-2; unclear D gene. The CDR3 consists of 11 residues. V lost 4 bases and J lost 11, with 8 bases in between. The germline V gene encodes CDR1 MDHEN and CDR2 SYDVKM. Written as DNA, the CDR3 is TGTGCCAGCAGTTCCCGAGGAGAGCTGTTTTTT. Translated: CASSSRGELFF.

A note on this clone: Its ends do not fully match the called genes, so a read error is possible. V gene TRBV6-6 combines with J gene TRBJ2-7; 7 bases fit TRBD2. Germline V gene sequence: CDR1 MNHNY, CDR2 SVGAGI (reference sequence). The CDR3 extends over 15 amino acids. CDR3 protein: CASSYVLRGSSEQYF. The CDR3 DNA sequence: TGTGCCAGCAGTTATGTCTTGCGGGGGTCCTCCGAGCAGTACTTC.

The chain combines TRBV29-1 with TRBJ2-7; D ambiguous. The CDR3 runs to 16 residues. Trimming took 0 bases from V and 4 from J, leaving 19 bases between them. From germline, CDR1 is SQVTM and CDR2 ANQGSEA. CDR3 DNA: TGCAGCGTTGAAGATGCCGGACCGACCCTCGGGTACGAGCAGTACTTC. Its protein is CSVEDAGPTLGYEQYF.

The chain couples TRBV19 to TRBJ1-3; D is unclear. The length of the CDR3 is 15 residues. V was cut by 8 bases and J by 2 bases, with 16 bases left in between. The V gene's germline CDR1 is LNHDA and CDR2 SQIVND (reference sequence). DNA for the CDR3: TGTGCCAGTGGCTCCCCCGCGGGAGCTGGAAACACCATATATTTT. Amino acids: CASGSPAGAGNTIYF.

This sequence joins TRBV11-2 and TRBJ2-2; 9 nucleotides agree with TRBD2. The CDR3 extends over 14 amino acids. Germline-derived CDR1 and CDR2 are SGHAT and FQNNGV. The trim removed 5 bases at V and 5 bases at J, leaving 3 bases unmatched. CDR3 DNA: TGTGCCAGCAGCCCCGCGGGGGGGACCGGGGAGCTGTTTTTT. It translates to CASSPAGGTGELFF. Combining the CDR3 with reference TRBV11-2 and TRBJ2-2 gives the whole variable domain EAGVAQSPRYKIIEKRQSVAFWCNPISGHATLYWYQQILGQGPKLLIQFQNNGVVDDSQLPKDRFSAERLKGVDSTLKIQPAKLEDSAVYLCASSPAGGTGELFFGEGSRLTVL.

Note on this clone: Other DNA sequences in the same sample also yield this CDR3. The chain uses TRBV7-3 and TRBJ2-3, with D perhaps TRBD2 (5 bases). Trimming removed 3 bases at V and 3 bases at J, with 7 bases between. From germline, CDR1 is SGHTA and CDR2 FQGTGA. This CDR3 contains 13 residues. The CDR3 DNA is TGTGCCAGCAGCTTGGGCGGGACAGATACGCAGTATTTT. Amino acids: CASSLGGTDTQYF.

The V and J genes are TRBV21-1 and TRBJ1-1; TRBD1, the D gene given by the table, was not confirmed from the DNA. TRBV21-1 is a listed pseudogene. The CDR3 loop spans 14 amino acids. CDR3 protein: CASRLRGLNTEAFF. Here the CDR3 DNA reads TGTGCCAGCAGACTCAGGGGGCTGAACACTGAAGCTTTCTTT.

This chain links TRBV6-5 with TRBJ1-5, with D perhaps TRBD1 (6 bases). The CDR3 is 15 residues long. Germline CDR1 MNHEY, CDR2 SVGAGI. V lost 5 bases, J lost 6 bases, and 17 bases lay in between. CDR3 bases: TGTGCCAGCAGTCCCATGGGGGGGGCCAGTCAGCCCCAGCATTTT. Translation: CASSPMGGASQPQHF.

The chain combines TRBV9 with TRBJ2-2; 10 nucleotides match TRBD1. With 3 bases clipped from V and 7 bases from J, the junction kept 6 bases outside the gene matches. The CDR3 contains 15 residues. Germline values: CDR1 SGDLS, CDR2 YYNGEE. Written as DNA, the CDR3 is TGTGCCAGCAGCGAGCGGGACAGGGGATTCGGGGAGCTGTTTTTT. This sequence encodes CASSERDRGFGELFF.

The chain uses TRBV19 and TRBJ1-6; D possibly corresponds to TRBD1 (6 bases). The CDR3 contains 16 residues. Germline V gene sequence: CDR1 LNHDA, CDR2 SQIVND (reference sequence). Trimming stripped 5 bases from V and 0 bases from J, with 11 bases between. The CDR3 region is CASSARTASYNSPLHF. In DNA, the CDR3 is TGTGCCAGTAGTGCCCGGACAGCCTCCTATAATTCACCCCTCCACTTT. Full variable domain (rest looked up from reference TRBV19 and TRBJ1-6): DGGITQSPKYLFRKEGQNVTLSCEQNLNHDAMYWYRQDPGQGLRLIYYSQIVNDFQKGDIAEGYSVSREKKESFPLTVTSAQKNPTAFYLCASSARTASYNSPLHFGNGTRLTVT.

This clone was detected a few times. V gene TRBV19 combines with J gene TRBJ1-6, with 10 bases that match TRBD1. The CDR3 is 15 residues long. The J segment lost 11 bases and the V segment lost 7 bases, leaving 11 bases of the junction unmatched. The germline CDR1 and CDR2 sequences are LNHDA and SQIVND (reference sequence). The CDR3 coding sequence is TGTGCCAGTAACTCGAAGGGACAGGGGATACCACCCCTCCACTTT. Translation gives CASNSKGQGIPPLHF.

This clone was counted only a few times. The same CDR3 also results from other DNA sequences found in this sample. The rearrangement joins TRBV5-1 to TRBJ1-5; D ambiguous. Germline CDR1 is SGHRS and CDR2 is YFSETQ. The CDR3 contains 15 residues. V lost 0 bases, J lost 0 bases, and 7 bases lay in between. CDR3 amino acids: CASSLEGSSNQPQHF. CDR3 in DNA: TGCGCCAGCAGCTTGGAGGGATCTAGCAATCAGCCCCAGCATTTT.

The V call is TRBV19, the J call TRBJ2-2, with TRBD2 matching over 7 bases. Germline CDR1 reads LNHDA; CDR2 reads SQIVND (reference sequence). The CDR3 covers 17 residues. V shed 2 bases and J 0 bases; nucleotides not matched to a gene: 6. CDR3 amino acids: CASSIIAGTTNTGELFF. CDR3 in DNA: TGTGCCAGTAGTATAATCGCTGGGACTACGAACACCGGGGAGCTGTTTTTT.

The rearrangement joins TRBV4-3 to TRBJ1-5; D unresolved. V gave up 3 bases and J gave up 0 bases, with 12 bases separating them. The CDR3 has 16 residues. Germline loops: CDR1 LGHNA, CDR2 YSLEER. CDR3 residues: CASSQDGQTSNQPQHF. The CDR3 coding sequence is TGCGCCAGCAGCCAGGACGGGCAGACTAGCAATCAGCCCCAGCATTTT.

The J gene is TRBJ1-5, the V gene TRBV18; 9 positions match TRBD1. Per the germline V gene, CDR1 is KGHSH and CDR2 is LQKENI. V trimming: 5 bases; J trimming: 3 bases; junction bases outside the gene matches: 5. This CDR3 is 15 amino acids long. The DNA of the CDR3 is TGTGCCAGCTCATCGGGGACAGGGAACAATCAGCCCCAGCATTTT. Amino acid sequence: CASSSGTGNNQPQHF.

This clone was counted a single time. The chain is built from TRBV27 and TRBJ1-5; D is undetermined. The CDR3 runs to 13 residues. Trimming cost V 3 bases and J 4 bases, with 7 bases left between them. Per the germline V gene, CDR1 is MNHEY and CDR2 is SMNVEV (reference sequence). CDR3 nucleotides: TGTGCCAGCAGTTTCCGCGCGAATCAGCCCCAGCATTTT. This translates into CASSFRANQPQHF.

This chain joins TRBV13 and TRBJ2-2, with 8 bases that match TRBD1. V shed 2 bases, J shed 3 bases, and the junction held 14 bases outside the gene matches. The CDR3 totals 19 residues. Germline CDR1 is PRHDT and CDR2 is FYEKMQ (reference sequence). The CDR3 here is CASSLRGLQGVKDTGELFF. For the CDR3, the DNA is TGTGCCAGCAGCTTAAGGGGATTACAGGGGGTGAAGGACACCGGGGAGCTGTTTTTT.

This chain joins TRBV19 and TRBJ2-5, with 9 bases aligning to TRBD2. Per germline, CDR1 LNHDA and CDR2 SQIVND (reference sequence). The CDR3 length is 15 residues. The ends lost 3 bases at V and 2 bases at J; junction bases unmatched: 4. CDR3 DNA sequence: TGTGCCAGTAGTATTTATCTAGCGGGGCAAGAGACCCAGTACTTC. Translating gives CASSIYLAGQETQYF.

V and J are TRBV25-1 and TRBJ2-5; tentative D call: TRBD2 (6 bases). The CDR3 contains 14 residues. The V gene lost 8 bases and the J gene lost 1 base, with 14 bases spanning the gap. Looked up from germline, CDR1 is MGHDK and CDR2 is SYGVNS. CDR3 bases: TGTGCCAGCCAAGTGATGGGGGGCCAAGAGACCCAGTACTTC. Translation: CASQVMGGQETQYF.

The rearrangement links TRBV5-4 to TRBJ2-1; 7 nucleotides line up with TRBD1. The germline V gene encodes CDR1 SGHNT and CDR2 YYREEE (reference sequence). CDR3 size: 16 residues. Germline trimming cut 4 bases from V and 0 bases from J; bases unmatched to any gene: 7. DNA for the CDR3: TGTGCCAGCAGCCAAGGGGGACAGAGCTCCTACAATGAGCAGTTCTTC. This translates into CASSQGGQSSYNEQFF.

This sequence joins TRBV6-4 and TRBJ2-7; no clear D gene. The V gene lost 2 bases and the J gene lost 7 bases, with 9 bases spanning the gap. Germline V gene sequence: CDR1 MRHNA, CDR2 SNTAGT. The CDR3 is made up of 12 amino acids. The CDR3 reads CASSDKGPEQYF. The CDR3 DNA follows: TGTGCCAGCAGTGACAAAGGACCGGAGCAGTACTTC.